This record looks at one TCR beta chain sequence and its context. What it binds is unknown. Treatment meaning: oral pan-JAK inhibitor, 5-10 mg twice daily. In each case, RNA was isolated and then reverse transcribed into cDNA as the sequencing template. TCRdb keeps only in-frame clones here, not all; method: immunoSEQ multiplex PCR. The table includes 200,000 to 250,000 clones, 64% detected once. The CDR3 runs 14 residues. Deletions cut 1 base from V and 5 bases from J, with 14 bases between. The germline V gene has CDR1 GTSNPN and CDR2 SVGIG (reference sequence). The entry originates in a study of CD8+ T cells in alopecia areata. Findings and caveats of the study: For patients receiving tofacitinib, scalp clonality and expanded CD8+ clones among the top 100 significantly decreased. Many expanded lesional clones remained in scalp and blood on tofacitinib.

V and J are TRBV30 and TRBJ1-1; maybe TRBD1 (5 bases). The TCR comes from a human donor with alopecia areata. The source material was CD4+ T cells sorted from blood, sampled at week 4, from a patient treated with tofacitinib. The CDR3 DNA sequence: TGTGCCTGGAGTGGGTACAGTTCAGGGACTGAAGCTTTCTTT. Encoded protein: CAWSGYSSGTEAFF.